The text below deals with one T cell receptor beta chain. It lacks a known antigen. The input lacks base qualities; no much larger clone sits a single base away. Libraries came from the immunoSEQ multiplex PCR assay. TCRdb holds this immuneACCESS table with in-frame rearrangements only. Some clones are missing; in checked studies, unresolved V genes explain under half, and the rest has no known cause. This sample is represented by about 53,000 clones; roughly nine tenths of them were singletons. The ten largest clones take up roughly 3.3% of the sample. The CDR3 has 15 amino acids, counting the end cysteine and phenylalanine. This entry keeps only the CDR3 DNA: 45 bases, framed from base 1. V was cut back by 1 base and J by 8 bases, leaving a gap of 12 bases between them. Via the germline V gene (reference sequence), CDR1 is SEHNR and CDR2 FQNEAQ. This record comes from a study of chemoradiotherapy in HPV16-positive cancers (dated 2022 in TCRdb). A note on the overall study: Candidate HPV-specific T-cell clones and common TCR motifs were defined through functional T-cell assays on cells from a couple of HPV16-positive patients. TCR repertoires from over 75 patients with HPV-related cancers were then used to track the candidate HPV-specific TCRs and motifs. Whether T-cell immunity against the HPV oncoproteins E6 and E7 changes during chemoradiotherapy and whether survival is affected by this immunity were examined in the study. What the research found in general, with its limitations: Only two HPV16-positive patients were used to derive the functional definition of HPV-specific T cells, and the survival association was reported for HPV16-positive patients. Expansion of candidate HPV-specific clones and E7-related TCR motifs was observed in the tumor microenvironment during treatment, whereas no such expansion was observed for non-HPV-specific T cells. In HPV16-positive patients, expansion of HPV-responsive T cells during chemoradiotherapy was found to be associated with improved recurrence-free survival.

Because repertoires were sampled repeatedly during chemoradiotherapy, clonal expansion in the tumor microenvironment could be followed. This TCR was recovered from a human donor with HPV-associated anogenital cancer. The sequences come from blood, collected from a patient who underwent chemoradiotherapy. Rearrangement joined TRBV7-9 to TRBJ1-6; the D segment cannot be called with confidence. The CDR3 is CASSLDSRRDSPLHF. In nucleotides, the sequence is TGTGCCAGCAGCTTAGACAGCAGGCGAGATTCACCCCTCCACTTT.